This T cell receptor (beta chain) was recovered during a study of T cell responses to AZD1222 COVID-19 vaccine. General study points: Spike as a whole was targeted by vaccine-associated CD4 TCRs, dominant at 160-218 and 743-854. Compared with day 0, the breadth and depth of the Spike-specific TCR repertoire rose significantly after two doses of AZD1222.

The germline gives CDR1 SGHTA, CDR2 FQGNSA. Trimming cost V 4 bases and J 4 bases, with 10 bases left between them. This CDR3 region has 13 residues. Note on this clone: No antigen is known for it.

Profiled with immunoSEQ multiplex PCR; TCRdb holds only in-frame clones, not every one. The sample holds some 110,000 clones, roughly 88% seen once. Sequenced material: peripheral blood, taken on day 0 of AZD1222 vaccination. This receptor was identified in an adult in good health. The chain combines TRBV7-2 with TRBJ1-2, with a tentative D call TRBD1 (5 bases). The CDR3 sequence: CASSSGLIYGYTF. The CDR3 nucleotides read TGTGCCAGCAGCTCGGGACTGATCTATGGCTACACCTTC.